The 20 T cell receptor beta chains listed next were all sequenced from one sample in a study of T-cell memory formation after mild COVID-19. Using its own MiXCR run on the 5' RACE reads, TCRdb lists one record per CDR3 protein. The table includes about 100,000 distinct CDR3 sequences, roughly a sixth detected once. The source material was PBMCs or a T cell subset sorted from them (not recorded which). All receptors derive from a man between 18 and 35 years old who had mild COVID-19 (a few samples of this study predate the infection). Cell type and time point are not known.

The chain combines TRBV19 with TRBJ1-5, with a weak D call TRBD1 (5 bases). The V gene's germline CDR1 is LNHDA and CDR2 SQIVND (reference sequence). The CDR3 sequence is 14 residues long. The V end lost 6 bases, the J end lost 11 bases, and 20 bases lay between the germline ends. In nucleotides, the CDR3 is TGTGCCAGTAGCCTTCGACCCGAGGTGGGGGCCCAGCATTTT. Encoded protein: CASSLRPEVGAQHF.

This clonotype was recorded a few times. J is TRBJ2-7 and V is TRBV28, with D possibly being TRBD1 (5 bases). This CDR3 has 15 amino acids. CDR1 is MDHEN and CDR2 is SYDVKM in the germline V gene. V was shortened by 8 bases and J by 5 bases, with 22 bases between the two germline ends. The CDR3 loop is CASVRWGPYDHEQYF. CDR3 DNA sequence: TGTGCCAGCGTACGTTGGGGCCCCTATGATCACGAGCAGTACTTC.

In this sample, this clonotype turned up many times. V usage is TRBV5-1 and J usage is TRBJ2-6; TRBD1 is a possible D gene (6 bases). With 0 bases removed from V and 2 bases from J, the gap between germline ends came to 9 bases. Germline V gene sequence: CDR1 SGHRS, CDR2 YFSETQ. CDR3 length equals 16 residues. The CDR3 is CASSLAQGTGANVLTF. Written as DNA, the CDR3 is TGCGCCAGCAGCTTGGCCCAGGGGACTGGGGCCAACGTCCTGACTTTC.

V and J are TRBV7-2 and TRBJ2-5; D is unclear. Germline lookup yields CDR1 SGHTA and CDR2 FQGNSA. Trimming took 4 bases from V and 8 from J, leaving 20 bases between them. This CDR3 spans 15 amino acids. For the CDR3, the DNA is TGTGCCAGCAGCTCTGTGGCGGCGAGACAAGGTACCCAGTACTTC. It is translated as CASSSVAARQGTQYF.

This chain uses TRBV11-1 with TRBJ2-1; no clear D gene. Germline loops: CDR1 SGHAT, CDR2 FQDESV (reference sequence). V was shortened by 3 bases and J by 8 bases, with 8 bases between the two germline ends. The CDR3 consists of 12 residues. The CDR3 protein is CASSLDPDEQFF. The CDR3 region has the DNA TGTGCCAGCAGCTTGGACCCGGATGAGCAGTTCTTC.

This clonotype showed up just a few times. CDR3 sequence reads: CASSLSVPRGYTF. The CDR3 DNA is TGTGCCAGCAGCTTATCAGTGCCCAGGGGCTACACCTTC. The chain joins TRBV7-2 to TRBJ1-2, with unresolved D. The V gene lost 2 bases and the J gene lost 8 bases, with 12 bases spanning the gap. This CDR3 has 13 residues. Germline lookup yields CDR1 SGHTA and CDR2 FQGNSA.

This clonotype is a singleton in its sample. The J gene is TRBJ2-1, the V gene TRBV7-9; no reliable D call. Trimming removed 6 bases from V and 10 bases from J, with 13 bases in between. Germline-derived CDR1 and CDR2 are SEHNR and FQNEAQ (reference sequence). The CDR3 is made up of 12 amino acids. CDR3 in amino acids: CASSTTAREQFF. DNA for the CDR3: TGTGCCAGCAGTACTACGGCACGGGAGCAGTTCTTC.

This clonotype was seen more than once but under ten times. The rearrangement uses TRBV2 and TRBJ1-6; 7 nucleotides match TRBD1. The CDR3 has 12 amino acids. V was clipped by 6 bases and J by 9 bases; unmatched bases: 2. Germline values: CDR1 SNHLY, CDR2 FYNNEI. As DNA, the CDR3 is TGTGCCAGCAGCGGACAGGTTTCACCCCTCCACTTT. Translating gives CASSGQVSPLHF.

This clonotype has a handful of counts. The chain recombines TRBV9 with TRBJ2-3; no clear D gene. Trimming stripped 2 bases from V and 1 base from J, with 2 bases between. Per germline, CDR1 SGDLS and CDR2 YYNGEE. The CDR3 extends over 12 amino acids. CDR3 sequence reads: CASSVRTDTQYF. The CDR3 nucleotides read TGTGCCAGCAGCGTTCGCACAGATACGCAGTATTTT.

This clonotype appeared a few times. The rearrangement joins TRBV9 to TRBJ2-1; D not certain. V dropped 1 base and J dropped 2 bases, with 4 bases sitting between them. Germline V gene data show CDR1 as SGDLS and CDR2 as YYNGEE. The CDR3 sequence is 13 residues long. For the CDR3, the DNA is TGTGCCAGCAGCGTACAAACCTACAATGAGCAGTTCTTC. Amino acids: CASSVQTYNEQFF.

J is TRBJ2-2 and V is TRBV20-1, with 14 bases lining up with TRBD2. From germline, CDR1 is DFQATT and CDR2 SNEGSKA (reference sequence). Losses at the gene ends were 0 bases for V and 7 bases for J; bases not matched to a gene: 4. This CDR3 spans 16 amino acids. The CDR3 DNA reads as TGCAGTGCTAGAGATAGACTAGCGGGGGGGTACGGGGAGCTGTTTTTT. Translated: CSARDRLAGGYGELFF.

This clonotype was seen more than once but under ten times. The rearrangement joins TRBV3-1 to TRBJ2-7; D uncertain. Trimming took 3 bases from V and 10 from J, leaving 7 bases between them. This CDR3 is built from 10 residues. Germline CDR1 is LGHDT and CDR2 is YNNKEL (reference sequence). CDR3 protein: CASSHRPQYV. In DNA form, the CDR3 reads TGTGCCAGCAGCCATAGGCCCCAGTACGTC.

This clonotype was counted many times. The rearrangement joins TRBV7-2 to TRBJ2-1, with 8 bases that match TRBD2. The germline CDR1 and CDR2 sequences are SGHTA and FQGNSA. With V trimmed by 5 bases and J by 1 base, 7 bases remained unmatched. The CDR3 covers 16 residues. CDR3 in DNA: TGTGCCAGCAGCGCCGGGAGGGTCGAATCCTACAATGAGCAGTTCTTC. It yields the protein CASSAGRVESYNEQFF.

In this sample, this clonotype turned up a few times. The V call is TRBV7-7, the J call TRBJ2-3; 8 nucleotides line up with TRBD2. CDR3 length: 17 residues. The germline V gene encodes CDR1 SSHAT and CDR2 FNYEAQ (reference sequence). V trimming: 1 base; J trimming: 2 bases; junction bases outside the gene matches: 8. CDR3 protein: CASSLGSAGGYTDTQYF. The CDR3 DNA reads as TGTGCCAGCAGCTTAGGTTCTGCGGGGGGATACACAGATACGCAGTATTTT.

The chain is built from TRBV5-1 and TRBJ2-5; D is ambiguous. This CDR3 is 11 amino acids long. Germline-derived CDR1 and CDR2 are SGHRS and YFSETQ. V lost 2 bases and J lost 5, with 4 bases in between. The CDR3 region has the DNA TGCGCCAGCAGCTTCGATGAGACCCAGTACTTC. This sequence encodes CASSFDETQYF.

The chain employs TRBV28 and TRBJ1-1; D gene unclear. CDR1 MDHEN and CDR2 SYDVKM come from the germline V gene. The V gene lost 3 bases and the J gene lost 2 bases, with 7 bases spanning the gap. The CDR3 length is 13 residues. Here the CDR3 DNA reads TGTGCCAGCAGTTTGAAGGTAAACACTGAAGCTTTCTTT. Its translation: CASSLKVNTEAFF.

This clonotype was seen more than once but under ten times. This chain links TRBV5-6 with TRBJ2-5; tentatively, D is TRBD1 (5 bases). Germline-derived CDR1 and CDR2 are SGHDT and YYEEEE. The CDR3 totals 14 residues. The germline V and J ends were trimmed by 0 bases and 5 bases, with 11 bases remaining between them. This chain's CDR3 is CASSLANRLETQYF. CDR3 DNA: TGTGCCAGCAGCTTGGCCAACAGGTTGGAGACCCAGTACTTC.

The rearrangement joins TRBV5-1 to TRBJ1-3; TRBD1 is a possible D gene (6 bases). This CDR3 has 15 amino acids. Germline V gene lookup returns CDR1 SGHRS and CDR2 YFSETQ. V lost 3 bases to trimming and J lost 0 bases, with 10 bases between them. CDR3: CASSWDIYSGNTIYF. The CDR3 DNA sequence: TGCGCCAGCAGCTGGGACATCTACTCTGGAAACACCATATATTTT.

The chain links TRBV9 to TRBJ2-3, with 8 bases lining up with TRBD1. Germline CDR1 is SGDLS and CDR2 is YYNGEE. This CDR3 has 14 amino acids. With 4 bases clipped from V and 5 bases from J, the junction kept 6 bases outside the gene matches. DNA for the CDR3: TGTGCCAGCAGCCCGGGACAGGATCGAGATACGCAGTATTTT. Protein: CASSPGQDRDTQYF.

V usage is TRBV5-5 and J usage is TRBJ1-5, with 7 bases matching TRBD1. The germline V gene encodes CDR1 SGHKS and CDR2 YYEKEE (reference sequence). This CDR3 contains 16 residues. The J segment lost 5 bases and the V segment lost 0 bases, leaving 8 bases of the junction unmatched. CDR3: CASSLESQGGYQPQHF. CDR3 nucleotide sequence: TGTGCCAGCAGCTTGGAAAGTCAGGGGGGGTATCAGCCCCAGCATTTT.